These 13 T cell receptor beta chains originate from one sample sequenced in a study of blood T cell repertoires in COVID-19. Clones were sequenced by immunoSEQ multiplex PCR, and TCRdb holds only the in-frame ones, with some missing. The sample yields 120,000 or so clones, approximately 81% seen once. The material sequenced was peripheral blood. Receptor source: a woman aged 45-59 years with acute or convalescent COVID-19.

The CDR3 loop is CASSIVRVVNTIYF. CDR3 nucleotide sequence: TGTGCCAGCAGTATTGTCAGGGTGGTAAACACCATATATTTT. The chain employs TRBV2 and TRBJ1-3; D may be TRBD1 (5 bases). Trimming removed 5 bases at V and 6 bases at J, with 14 bases between. The V gene's germline CDR1 is SNHLY and CDR2 FYNNEI. CDR3 length: 14 residues.

The chain employs TRBV19 and TRBJ2-5; 13 bases align to TRBD2. This CDR3 has 15 amino acids. Germline V gene data show CDR1 as LNHDA and CDR2 as SQIVND (reference sequence). V lost 8 bases and J lost 6; bases outside the gene matches: 9. The CDR3 DNA is TGTGCCAGTTCCCGGACTAGCGGGAGTTTGAAGACCCAGTACTTC. Protein product: CASSRTSGSLKTQYF.

The rearrangement uses TRBV30 and TRBJ2-5, with D possibly matching TRBD2 (5 bases). The CDR3 totals 14 residues. V lost 5 bases to trimming and J lost 0 bases, with 13 bases between them. The germline CDR1 and CDR2 sequences are GTSNPN and SVGIG (reference sequence). CDR3: CAWSATGYQETQYF. As DNA, the CDR3 is TGTGCCTGGTCTGCTACGGGGTACCAAGAGACCCAGTACTTC.

The chain recombines TRBV15 with TRBJ2-1, with 8 bases lining up with TRBD2. In germline, CDR1 is LNHNV, CDR2 YYDKDF (reference sequence). J gave up 6 bases and V 0 bases, and 7 bases lay outside the gene matches. This CDR3 region has 16 residues. The CDR3 DNA follows: TGTGCCACCAGCAGAGAACGGGGGGGGCTCTTCAATGAGCAGTTCTTC. Protein: CATSRERGGLFNEQFF. Using reference TRBV15 and TRBJ2-1 for the parts outside the CDR3, the full variable domain is DAMVIQNPRYQVTQFGKPVTLSCSQTLNHNVMYWYQQKSSQAPKLLFHYYDKDFNNEADTPDNFQSRRPNTSFCFLDIRSPGLGDTAMYLCATSRERGGLFNEQFFGPGTRLTVL.

The V gene is TRBV7-9, the J gene TRBJ1-4; D gene unclear. CDR3 length equals 14 residues. Trimming stripped 4 bases from V and 0 bases from J, with 6 bases between. In germline, CDR1 is SEHNR, CDR2 FQNEAQ (reference sequence). Here the CDR3 DNA reads TGTGCCAGCAGCTCATTTTCAACTAATGAAAAACTGTTTTTT. As protein: CASSSFSTNEKLFF.

V is TRBV27 and J is TRBJ2-3, with 11 positions matching TRBD2. Germline V gene lookup returns CDR1 MNHEY and CDR2 SMNVEV (reference sequence). V lost 6 bases, J lost 6 bases, and 11 bases stayed unmatched. The CDR3 length is 16 residues. CDR3 amino acids: CASRFGLAGGRDTQYF. CDR3 coding DNA: TGTGCCAGCAGATTCGGGCTAGCGGGGGGCAGGGATACGCAGTATTTT.

J is TRBJ2-2 and V is TRBV19; the match to TRBD2 covers 11 bases. The CDR3 has 14 amino acids. Germline V gives CDR1 LNHDA, CDR2 SQIVND (reference sequence). V shed 6 bases and J 4 bases; nucleotides not matched to a gene: 1. The DNA of the CDR3 is TGTGCCAGTAGACTAGCGGGAGTCACCGGGGAGCTGTTTTTT. Translation gives CASRLAGVTGELFF.

The CDR3 sequence is CASSRRRSTDTQYF. The CDR3 DNA follows: TGTGCCAGTAGTCGGAGGAGGAGCACAGATACGCAGTATTTT. The chain has TRBV19 and TRBJ2-3, with D tentatively TRBD2 (5 bases). Germline values: CDR1 LNHDA, CDR2 SQIVND (reference sequence). V was trimmed by 5 bases and J by 0 bases, leaving 9 bases between them. This CDR3 contains 14 residues.

V gene TRBV6-5 combines with J gene TRBJ2-1; TRBD2 matches 8 bases. V shed 7 bases, J shed 7 bases, and the junction held 12 bases outside the gene matches. The CDR3 contains 15 residues. Germline V CDR1 and CDR2: MNHEY, SVGAGI. The CDR3 sequence is CASTSTGGPLNEQFF. CDR3 DNA: TGTGCCAGCACCTCCACGGGAGGGCCTTTGAATGAGCAGTTCTTC.

V is TRBV18 and J is TRBJ1-1; 7 nucleotides match TRBD1. V dropped 4 bases and J dropped 7; count of bases not matched to a gene: 9. The germline gives CDR1 KGHSH, CDR2 LQKENI. CDR3 length: 14 amino acids. CDR3 bases: TGTGCCAGCTCACGGAGACAGGGAATTGATGAAGCTTTCTTT. Translation: CASSRRQGIDEAFF.

This clone was found once. The rearrangement links TRBV14 to TRBJ1-2; 7 positions match TRBD1. Trimming at V came to 5 bases and at J to 2 bases, leaving 8 bases not matched to a gene. This CDR3 region has 15 residues. Germline loops: CDR1 SGHDN, CDR2 FVKESK. Here the CDR3 DNA reads TGTGCCAGCAGCAGTCCCAACAGGGGAAACTATGGCTACACCTTC. It specifies CASSSPNRGNYGYTF.

J is TRBJ1-5 and V is TRBV10-3; tentatively, D is TRBD1 (6 bases). V lost 6 bases, J lost 5 bases, and 8 bases lay in between. Germline V gene sequence: CDR1 ENHRY, CDR2 SYGVKD. The CDR3 spans 12 residues. This CDR3 is CAISHRDQPQHF. CDR3 DNA sequence: TGTGCCATCAGCCACAGGGATCAGCCCCAGCATTTT.

The V and J genes are TRBV7-9 and TRBJ1-6; 8 bases match TRBD1. CDR1 and CDR2 (germline): SEHNR, FQNEAQ (reference sequence). The CDR3 spans 13 residues. J gave up 9 bases and V 5 bases, and 3 bases lay outside the gene matches. The CDR3 here is CASSGQGGSPLHF. For the CDR3, the DNA is TGTGCCAGCAGCGGACAGGGCGGTTCACCCCTCCACTTT.